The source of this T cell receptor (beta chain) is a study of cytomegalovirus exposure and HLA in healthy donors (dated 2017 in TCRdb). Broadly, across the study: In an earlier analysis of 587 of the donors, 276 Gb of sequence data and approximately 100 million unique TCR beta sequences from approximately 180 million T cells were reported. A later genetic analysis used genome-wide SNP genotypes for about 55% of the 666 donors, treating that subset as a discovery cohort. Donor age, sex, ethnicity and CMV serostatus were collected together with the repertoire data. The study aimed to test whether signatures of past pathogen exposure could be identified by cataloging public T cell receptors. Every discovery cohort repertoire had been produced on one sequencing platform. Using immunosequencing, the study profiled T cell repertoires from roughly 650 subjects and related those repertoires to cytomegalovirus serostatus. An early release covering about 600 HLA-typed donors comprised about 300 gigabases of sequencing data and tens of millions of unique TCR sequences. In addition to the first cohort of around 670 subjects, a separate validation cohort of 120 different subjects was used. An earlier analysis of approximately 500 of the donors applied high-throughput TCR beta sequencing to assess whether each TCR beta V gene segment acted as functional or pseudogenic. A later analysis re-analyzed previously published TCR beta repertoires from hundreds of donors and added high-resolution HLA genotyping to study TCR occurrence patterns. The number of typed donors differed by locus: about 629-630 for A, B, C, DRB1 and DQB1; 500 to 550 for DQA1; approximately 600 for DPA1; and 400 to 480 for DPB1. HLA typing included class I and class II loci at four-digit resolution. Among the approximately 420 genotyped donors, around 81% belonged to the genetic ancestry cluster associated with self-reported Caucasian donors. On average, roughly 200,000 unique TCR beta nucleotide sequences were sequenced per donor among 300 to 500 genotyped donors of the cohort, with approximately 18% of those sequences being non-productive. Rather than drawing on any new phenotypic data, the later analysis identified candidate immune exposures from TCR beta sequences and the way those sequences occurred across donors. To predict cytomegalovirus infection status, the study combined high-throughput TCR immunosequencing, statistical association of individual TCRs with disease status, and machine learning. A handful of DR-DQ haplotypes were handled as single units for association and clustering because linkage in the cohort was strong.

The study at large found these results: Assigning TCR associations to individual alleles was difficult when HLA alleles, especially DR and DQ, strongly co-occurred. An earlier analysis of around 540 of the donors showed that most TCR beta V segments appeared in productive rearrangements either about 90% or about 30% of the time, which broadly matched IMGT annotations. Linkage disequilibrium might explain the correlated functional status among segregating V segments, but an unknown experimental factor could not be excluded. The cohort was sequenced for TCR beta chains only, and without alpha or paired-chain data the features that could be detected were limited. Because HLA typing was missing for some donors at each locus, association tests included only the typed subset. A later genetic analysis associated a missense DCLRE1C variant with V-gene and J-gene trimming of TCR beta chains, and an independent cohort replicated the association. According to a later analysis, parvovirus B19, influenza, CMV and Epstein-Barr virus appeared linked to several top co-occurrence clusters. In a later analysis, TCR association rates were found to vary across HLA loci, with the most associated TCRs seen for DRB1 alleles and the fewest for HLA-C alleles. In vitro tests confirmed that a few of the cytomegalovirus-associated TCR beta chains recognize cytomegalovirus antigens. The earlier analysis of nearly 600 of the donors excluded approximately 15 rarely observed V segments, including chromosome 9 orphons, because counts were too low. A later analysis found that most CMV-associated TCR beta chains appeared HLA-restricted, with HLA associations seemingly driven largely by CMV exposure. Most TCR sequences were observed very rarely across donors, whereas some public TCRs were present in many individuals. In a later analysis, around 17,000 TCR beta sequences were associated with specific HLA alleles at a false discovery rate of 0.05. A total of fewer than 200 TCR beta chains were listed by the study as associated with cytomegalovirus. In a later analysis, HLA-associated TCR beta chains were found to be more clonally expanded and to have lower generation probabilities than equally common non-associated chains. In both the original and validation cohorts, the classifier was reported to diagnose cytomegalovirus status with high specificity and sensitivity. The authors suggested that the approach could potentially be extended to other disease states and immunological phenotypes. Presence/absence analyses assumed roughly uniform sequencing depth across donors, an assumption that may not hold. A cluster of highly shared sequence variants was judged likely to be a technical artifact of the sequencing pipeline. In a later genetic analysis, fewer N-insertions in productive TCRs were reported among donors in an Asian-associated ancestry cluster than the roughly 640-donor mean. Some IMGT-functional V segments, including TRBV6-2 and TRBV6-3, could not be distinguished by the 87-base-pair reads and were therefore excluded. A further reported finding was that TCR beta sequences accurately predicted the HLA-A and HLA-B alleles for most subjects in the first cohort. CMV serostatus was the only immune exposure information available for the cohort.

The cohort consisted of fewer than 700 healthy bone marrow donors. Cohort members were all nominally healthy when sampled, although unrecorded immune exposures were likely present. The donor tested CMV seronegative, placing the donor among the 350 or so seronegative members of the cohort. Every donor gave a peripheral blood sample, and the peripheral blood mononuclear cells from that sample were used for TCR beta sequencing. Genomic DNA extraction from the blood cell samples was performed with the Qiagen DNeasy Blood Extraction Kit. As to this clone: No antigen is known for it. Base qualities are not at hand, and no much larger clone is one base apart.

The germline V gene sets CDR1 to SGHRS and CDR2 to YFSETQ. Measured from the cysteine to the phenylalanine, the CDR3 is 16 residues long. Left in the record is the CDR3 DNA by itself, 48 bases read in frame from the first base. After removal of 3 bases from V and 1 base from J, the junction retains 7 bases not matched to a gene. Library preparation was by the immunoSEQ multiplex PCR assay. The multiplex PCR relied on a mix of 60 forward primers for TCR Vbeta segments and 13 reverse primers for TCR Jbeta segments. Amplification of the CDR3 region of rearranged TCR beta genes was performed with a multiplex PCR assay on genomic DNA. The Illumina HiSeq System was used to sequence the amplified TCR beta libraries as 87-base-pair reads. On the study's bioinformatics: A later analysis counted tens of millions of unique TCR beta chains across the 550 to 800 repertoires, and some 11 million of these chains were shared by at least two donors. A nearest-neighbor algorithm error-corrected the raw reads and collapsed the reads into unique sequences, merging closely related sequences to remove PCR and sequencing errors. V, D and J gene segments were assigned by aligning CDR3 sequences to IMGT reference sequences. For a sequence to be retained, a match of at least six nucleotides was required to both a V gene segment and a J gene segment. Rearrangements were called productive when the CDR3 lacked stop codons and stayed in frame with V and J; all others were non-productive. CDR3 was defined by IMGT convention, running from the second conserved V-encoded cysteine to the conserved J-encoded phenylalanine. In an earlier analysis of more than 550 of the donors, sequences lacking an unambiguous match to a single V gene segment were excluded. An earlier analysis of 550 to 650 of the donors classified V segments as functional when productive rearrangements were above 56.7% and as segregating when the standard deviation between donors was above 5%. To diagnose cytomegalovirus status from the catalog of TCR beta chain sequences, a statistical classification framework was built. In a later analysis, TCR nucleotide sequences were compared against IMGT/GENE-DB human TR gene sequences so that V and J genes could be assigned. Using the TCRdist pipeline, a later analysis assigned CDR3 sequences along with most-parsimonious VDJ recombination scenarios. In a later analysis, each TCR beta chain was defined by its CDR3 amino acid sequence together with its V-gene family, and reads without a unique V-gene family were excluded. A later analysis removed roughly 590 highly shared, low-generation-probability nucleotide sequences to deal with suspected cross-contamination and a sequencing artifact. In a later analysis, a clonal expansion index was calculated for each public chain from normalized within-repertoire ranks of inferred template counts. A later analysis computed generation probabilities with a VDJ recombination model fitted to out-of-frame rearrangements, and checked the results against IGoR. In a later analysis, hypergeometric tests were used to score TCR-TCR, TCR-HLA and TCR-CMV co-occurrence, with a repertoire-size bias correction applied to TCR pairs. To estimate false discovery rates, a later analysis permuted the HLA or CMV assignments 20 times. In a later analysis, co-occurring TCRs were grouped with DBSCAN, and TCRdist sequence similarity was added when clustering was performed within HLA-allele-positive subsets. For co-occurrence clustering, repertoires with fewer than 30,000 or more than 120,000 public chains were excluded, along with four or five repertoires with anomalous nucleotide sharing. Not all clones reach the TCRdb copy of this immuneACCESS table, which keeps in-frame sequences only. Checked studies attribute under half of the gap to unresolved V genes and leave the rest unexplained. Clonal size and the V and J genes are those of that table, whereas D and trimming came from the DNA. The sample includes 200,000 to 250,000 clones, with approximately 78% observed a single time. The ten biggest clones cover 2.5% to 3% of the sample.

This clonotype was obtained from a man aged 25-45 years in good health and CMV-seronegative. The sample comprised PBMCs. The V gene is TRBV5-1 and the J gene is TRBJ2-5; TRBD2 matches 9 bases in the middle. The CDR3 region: CASSSMGAGGQETQYF. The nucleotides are TGCGCCAGCAGCTCTATGGGAGCGGGGGGCCAAGAGACCCAGTACTTC.